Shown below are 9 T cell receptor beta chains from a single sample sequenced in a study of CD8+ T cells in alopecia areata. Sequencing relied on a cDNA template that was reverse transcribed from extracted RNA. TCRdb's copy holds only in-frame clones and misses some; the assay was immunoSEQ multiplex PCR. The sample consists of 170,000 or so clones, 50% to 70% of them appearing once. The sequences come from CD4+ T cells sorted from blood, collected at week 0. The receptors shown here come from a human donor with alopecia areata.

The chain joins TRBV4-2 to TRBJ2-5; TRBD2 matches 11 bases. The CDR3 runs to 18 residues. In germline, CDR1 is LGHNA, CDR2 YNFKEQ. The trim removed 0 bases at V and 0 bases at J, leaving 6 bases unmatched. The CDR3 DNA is TGTGCCAGCAGCCAAGACGTTAGCGGGGGGGCCAACCAAGAGACCCAGTACTTC. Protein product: CASSQDVSGGANQETQYF.

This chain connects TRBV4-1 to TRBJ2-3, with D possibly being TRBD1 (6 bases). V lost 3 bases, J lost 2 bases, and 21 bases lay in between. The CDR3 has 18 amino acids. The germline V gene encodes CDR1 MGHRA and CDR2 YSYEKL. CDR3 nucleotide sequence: TGCGCCAGCAGCCATCCTCGTCCGACAGGTCCAAACACAGATACGCAGTATTTT. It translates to CASSHPRPTGPNTDTQYF.

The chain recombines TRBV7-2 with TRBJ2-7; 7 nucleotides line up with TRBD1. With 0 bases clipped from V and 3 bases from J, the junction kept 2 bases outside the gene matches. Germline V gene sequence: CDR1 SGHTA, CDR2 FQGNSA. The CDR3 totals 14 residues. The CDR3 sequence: CASSLAGGIYEQYF. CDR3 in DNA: TGTGCCAGCAGCTTAGCAGGGGGCATCTACGAGCAGTACTTC.

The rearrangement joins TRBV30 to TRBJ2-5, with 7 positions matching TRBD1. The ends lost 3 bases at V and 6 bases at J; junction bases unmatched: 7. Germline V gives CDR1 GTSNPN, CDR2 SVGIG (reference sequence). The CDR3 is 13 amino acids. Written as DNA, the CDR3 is TGTGCCTGGAGCGCAGGGGGTGGAAAGACCCAGTACTTC. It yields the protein CAWSAGGGKTQYF.

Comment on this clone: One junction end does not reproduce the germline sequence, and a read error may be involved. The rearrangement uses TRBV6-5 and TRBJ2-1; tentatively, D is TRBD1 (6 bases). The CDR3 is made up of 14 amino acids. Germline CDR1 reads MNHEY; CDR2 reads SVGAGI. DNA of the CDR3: TGTGCCATCAGTGAAGGACAGAACTACAATGAGCAGTTCTTC. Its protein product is CAISEGQNYNEQFF.

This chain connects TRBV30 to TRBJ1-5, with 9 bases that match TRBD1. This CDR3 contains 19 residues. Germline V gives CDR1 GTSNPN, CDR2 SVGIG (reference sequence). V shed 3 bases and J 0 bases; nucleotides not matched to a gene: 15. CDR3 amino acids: CAWSAKPGQGGPSNQPQHF. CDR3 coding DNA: TGTGCCTGGAGCGCCAAGCCGGGACAGGGAGGCCCTAGCAATCAGCCCCAGCATTTT. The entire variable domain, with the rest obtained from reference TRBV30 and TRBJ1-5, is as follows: SQTIHQWPATLVQPVGSPLSLECTVEGTSNPNLYWYRQAAGRGLQLLFYSVGIGQISSEVPQNLSASRPQDRQFILSSKKLLLSDSGFYLCAWSAKPGQGGPSNQPQHFGDGTRLSIL.

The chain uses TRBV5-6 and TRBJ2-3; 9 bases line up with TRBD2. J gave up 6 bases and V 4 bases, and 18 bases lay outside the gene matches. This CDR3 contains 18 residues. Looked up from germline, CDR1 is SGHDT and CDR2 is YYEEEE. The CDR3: CASSQDAARRGGQDTQYF. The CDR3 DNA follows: TGTGCCAGCAGCCAAGACGCGGCGCGGCGGGGGGGGCAGGATACGCAGTATTTT.

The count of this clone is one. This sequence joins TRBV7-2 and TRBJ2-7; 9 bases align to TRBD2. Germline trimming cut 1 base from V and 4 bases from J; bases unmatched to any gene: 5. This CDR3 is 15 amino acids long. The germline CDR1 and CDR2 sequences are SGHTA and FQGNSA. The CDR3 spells CASSLVAAGGYEQYF. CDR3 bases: TGTGCCAGCAGCTTAGTAGCAGCGGGGGGTTACGAGCAGTACTTC. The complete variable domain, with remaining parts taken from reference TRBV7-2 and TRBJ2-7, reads GAGVSQSPSNKVTEKGKDVELRCDPISGHTALYWYRQSLGQGLEFLIYFQGNSAPDKSGLPSDRFSAERTGGSVSTLTIQRTQQEDSAVYLCASSLVAAGGYEQYFGPGTRLTVT.

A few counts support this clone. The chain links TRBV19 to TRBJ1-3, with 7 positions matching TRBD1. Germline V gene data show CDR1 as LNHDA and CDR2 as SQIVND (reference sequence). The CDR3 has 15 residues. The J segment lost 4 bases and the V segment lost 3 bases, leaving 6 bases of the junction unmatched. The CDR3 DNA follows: TGTGCCAGTAGTATGACAGGGAGTACCGGAAACACCATATATTTT. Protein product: CASSMTGSTGNTIYF.